This T cell receptor beta chain derives from a study of blood T cell repertoires in COVID-19. For the study at large: Samples of COVID-19 (acute and convalescent) were obtained from the United States, Italy and Spain. Nucleic acid was either cDNA or gDNA, and it came from T cells, B-cell-depleted T cells, or PBMCs.

Sequenced by immunoSEQ multiplex PCR; TCRdb stores in-frame clones only, minus some. The repertoire holds about 36,000 clones, with more than 60% as singletons. The CDR3 length is 16 residues. V lost 4 bases, J lost 0 bases, and 6 bases stayed unmatched. Germline assignment: CDR1 SGHNT and CDR2 YYREEE (reference sequence). This sequence was found in a man between 60 and 75 years old with active COVID-19. The J gene is TRBJ1-4, the V gene TRBV5-4, with 7 bases lining up with TRBD1. Specimen: peripheral blood. The CDR3 bases are TGTGCCAGCAGCCTAACAGGGGCTTCAACTAATGAAAAACTGTTTTTT. Encoded protein: CASSLTGASTNEKLFF.